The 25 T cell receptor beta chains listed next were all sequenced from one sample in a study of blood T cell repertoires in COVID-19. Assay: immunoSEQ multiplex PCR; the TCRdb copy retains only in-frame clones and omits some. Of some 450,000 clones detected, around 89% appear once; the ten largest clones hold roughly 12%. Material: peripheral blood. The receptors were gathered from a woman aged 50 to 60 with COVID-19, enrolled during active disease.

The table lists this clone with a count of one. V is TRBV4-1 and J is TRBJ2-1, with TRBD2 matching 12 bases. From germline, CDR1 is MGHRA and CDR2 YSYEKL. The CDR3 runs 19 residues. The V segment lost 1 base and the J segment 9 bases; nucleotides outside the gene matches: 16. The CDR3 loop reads CASSQGASGGAGLGIEQFF. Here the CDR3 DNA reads TGCGCCAGCAGCCAAGGCGCTAGCGGGGGGGCAGGATTGGGCATTGAGCAGTTCTTC.

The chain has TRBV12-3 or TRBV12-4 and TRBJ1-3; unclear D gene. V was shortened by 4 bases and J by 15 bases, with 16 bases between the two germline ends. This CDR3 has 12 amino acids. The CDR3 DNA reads TGTGCCAGCAGTTCGGGATTCGACGGTGGATATTTT. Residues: CASSSGFDGGYF.

The CDR3 DNA reads as TGTGCCAGCAGCTTAAGCAGCGGCTCCTACAATGAGCAGTTCTTC. This gives the protein CASSLSSGSYNEQFF. The chain carries TRBV7-3 and TRBJ2-1; weak D call: TRBD2 (5 bases). Germline assignment: CDR1 SGHTA and CDR2 FQGTGA. The CDR3 has 15 residues. V was pared by 1 base and J by 0 bases, with 7 bases between.

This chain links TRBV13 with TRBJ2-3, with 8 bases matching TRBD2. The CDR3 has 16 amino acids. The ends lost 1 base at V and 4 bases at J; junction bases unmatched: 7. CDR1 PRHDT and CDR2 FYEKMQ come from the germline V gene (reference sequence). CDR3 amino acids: CASSLVPAGVADTQYF. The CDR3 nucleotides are TGTGCCAGCAGCTTAGTACCAGCGGGGGTTGCAGATACGCAGTATTTT. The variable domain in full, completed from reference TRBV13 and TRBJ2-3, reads AAGVIQSPRHLIKEKRETATLKCYPIPRHDTVYWYQQGPGQDPQFLISFYEKMQSDKGSIPDRFSAQQFSDYHSELNMSSLELGDSALYFCASSLVPAGVADTQYFGPGTRLTVL.

This chain's CDR3 is CASSPFSAGAFF. The CDR3 DNA follows: TGTGCCAGCAGCCCCTTTAGTGCCGGGGCTTTCTTT. V gene TRBV7-2 combines with J gene TRBJ1-1; no firm D call. Between the trimmed V and J ends, which lost 5 bases and 11 bases, there was a span of 15 bases. The length of the CDR3 is 12 residues. Germline CDR1 and CDR2: SGHTA and FQGNSA.

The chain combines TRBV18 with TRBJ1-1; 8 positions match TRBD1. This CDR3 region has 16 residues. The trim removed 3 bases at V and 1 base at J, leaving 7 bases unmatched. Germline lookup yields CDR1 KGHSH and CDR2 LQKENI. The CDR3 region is CASSPQGAGTNTEAFF. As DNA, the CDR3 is TGTGCCAGCTCACCGCAGGGGGCAGGAACGAACACTGAAGCTTTCTTT.

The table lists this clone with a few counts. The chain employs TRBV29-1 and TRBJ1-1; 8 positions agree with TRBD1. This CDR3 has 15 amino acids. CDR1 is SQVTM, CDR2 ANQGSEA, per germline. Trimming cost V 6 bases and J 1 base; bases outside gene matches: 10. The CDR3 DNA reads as TGCAGCGTCGTCGCAAGACAGGGGCCGAACACTGAAGCTTTCTTT. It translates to CSVVARQGPNTEAFF.

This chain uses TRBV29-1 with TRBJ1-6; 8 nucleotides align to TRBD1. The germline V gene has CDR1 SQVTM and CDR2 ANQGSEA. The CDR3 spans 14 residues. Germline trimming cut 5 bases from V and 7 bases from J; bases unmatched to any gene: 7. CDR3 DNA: TGCAGCGTTCGACAGGGGCCTAGGAATTCACCCCTCCACTTT. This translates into CSVRQGPRNSPLHF.

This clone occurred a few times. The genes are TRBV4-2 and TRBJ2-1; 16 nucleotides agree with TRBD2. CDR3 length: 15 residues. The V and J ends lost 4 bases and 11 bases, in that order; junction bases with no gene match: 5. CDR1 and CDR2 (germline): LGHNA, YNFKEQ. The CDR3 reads CASSREGLAGGQQFF. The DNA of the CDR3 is TGTGCCAGCAGCCGAGAGGGACTAGCGGGGGGGCAGCAGTTCTTC.

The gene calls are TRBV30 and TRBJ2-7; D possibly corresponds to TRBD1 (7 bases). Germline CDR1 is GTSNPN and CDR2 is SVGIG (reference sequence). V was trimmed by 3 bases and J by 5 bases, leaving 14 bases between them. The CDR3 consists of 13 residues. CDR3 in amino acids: CAWRPQGGDEQYF. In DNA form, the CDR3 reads TGTGCCTGGAGGCCCCAGGGGGGCGACGAGCAGTACTTC. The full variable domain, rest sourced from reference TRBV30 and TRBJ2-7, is SQTIHQWPATLVQPVGSPLSLECTVEGTSNPNLYWYRQAAGRGLQLLFYSVGIGQISSEVPQNLSASRPQDRQFILSSKKLLLSDSGFYLCAWRPQGGDEQYFGPGTRLTVT.

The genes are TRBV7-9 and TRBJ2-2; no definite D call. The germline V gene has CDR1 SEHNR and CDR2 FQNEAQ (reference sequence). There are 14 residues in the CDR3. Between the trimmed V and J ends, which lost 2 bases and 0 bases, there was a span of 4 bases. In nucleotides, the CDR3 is TGTGCCAGCAGCTTATCCTCGAACACCGGGGAGCTGTTTTTT. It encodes CASSLSSNTGELFF.

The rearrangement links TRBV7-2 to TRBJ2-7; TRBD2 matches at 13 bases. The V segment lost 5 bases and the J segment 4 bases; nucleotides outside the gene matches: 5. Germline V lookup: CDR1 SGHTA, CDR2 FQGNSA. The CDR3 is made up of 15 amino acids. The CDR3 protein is CASSPGLAGSYEQYF. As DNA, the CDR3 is TGTGCCAGCAGCCCGGGACTAGCGGGGTCTTACGAGCAGTACTTC.

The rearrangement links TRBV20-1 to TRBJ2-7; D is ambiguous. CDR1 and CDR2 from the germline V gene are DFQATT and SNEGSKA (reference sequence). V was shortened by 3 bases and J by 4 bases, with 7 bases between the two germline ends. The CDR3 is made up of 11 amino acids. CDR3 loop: CSASLGYEQYF. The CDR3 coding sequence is TGCAGTGCTAGTCTAGGTTACGAGCAGTACTTC.

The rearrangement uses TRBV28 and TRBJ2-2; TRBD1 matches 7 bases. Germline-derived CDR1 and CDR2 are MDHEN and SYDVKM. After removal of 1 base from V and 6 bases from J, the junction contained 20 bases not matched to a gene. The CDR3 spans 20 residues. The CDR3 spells CASSLSLLDLRQGIAGELFF. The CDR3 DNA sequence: TGTGCCAGCAGTTTATCCTTACTTGACTTAAGACAGGGAATAGCCGGGGAGCTGTTTTTT.

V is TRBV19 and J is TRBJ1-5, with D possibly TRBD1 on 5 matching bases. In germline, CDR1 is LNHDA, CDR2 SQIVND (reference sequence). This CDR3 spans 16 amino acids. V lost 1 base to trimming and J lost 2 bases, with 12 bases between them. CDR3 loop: CASSIGWGGGNQPQHF. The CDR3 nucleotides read TGTGCCAGTAGTATAGGTTGGGGGGGTGGCAATCAGCCCCAGCATTTT.

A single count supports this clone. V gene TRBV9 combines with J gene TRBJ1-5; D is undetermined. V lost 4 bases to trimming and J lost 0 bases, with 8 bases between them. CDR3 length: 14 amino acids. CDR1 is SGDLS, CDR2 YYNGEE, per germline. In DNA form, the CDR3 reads TGTGCCAGCAGCAGCGGATTTAGCAATCAGCCCCAGCATTTT. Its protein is CASSSGFSNQPQHF.

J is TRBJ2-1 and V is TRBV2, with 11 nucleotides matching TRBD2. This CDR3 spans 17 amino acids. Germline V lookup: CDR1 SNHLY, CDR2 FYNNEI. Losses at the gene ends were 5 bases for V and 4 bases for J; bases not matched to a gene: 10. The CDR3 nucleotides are TGTGCCAGCAGTCCCCCCCGACTAGCGGGGATATACAATGAGCAGTTCTTC. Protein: CASSPPRLAGIYNEQFF.

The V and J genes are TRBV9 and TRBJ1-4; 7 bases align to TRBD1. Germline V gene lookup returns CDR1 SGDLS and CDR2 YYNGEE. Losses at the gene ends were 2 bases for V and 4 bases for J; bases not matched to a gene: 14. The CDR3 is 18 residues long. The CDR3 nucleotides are TGTGCCAGCAGCGTTCGACAGGGTCACCCCCTTGGTAATGAAAAACTGTTTTTT. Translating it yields CASSVRQGHPLGNEKLFF.

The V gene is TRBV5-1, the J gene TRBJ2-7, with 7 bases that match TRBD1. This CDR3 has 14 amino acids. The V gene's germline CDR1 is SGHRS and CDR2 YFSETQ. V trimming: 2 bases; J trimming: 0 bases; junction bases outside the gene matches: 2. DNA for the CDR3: TGCGCCAGCAGCTTCACAGGGGACTCCTACGAGCAGTACTTC. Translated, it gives CASSFTGDSYEQYF.

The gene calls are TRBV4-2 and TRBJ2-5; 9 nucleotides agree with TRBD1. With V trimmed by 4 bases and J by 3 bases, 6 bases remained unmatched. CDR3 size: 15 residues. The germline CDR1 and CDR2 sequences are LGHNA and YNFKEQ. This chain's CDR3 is CASSPPGQGKETQYF. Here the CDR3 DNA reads TGTGCCAGCAGCCCCCCCGGACAGGGGAAAGAGACCCAGTACTTC.

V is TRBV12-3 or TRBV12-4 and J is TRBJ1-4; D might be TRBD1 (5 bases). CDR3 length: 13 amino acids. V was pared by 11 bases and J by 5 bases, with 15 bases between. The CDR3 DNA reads TGTGCCGTTGGGAGGCAGGGAAATGAAAAACTGTTTTTT. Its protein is CAVGRQGNEKLFF.

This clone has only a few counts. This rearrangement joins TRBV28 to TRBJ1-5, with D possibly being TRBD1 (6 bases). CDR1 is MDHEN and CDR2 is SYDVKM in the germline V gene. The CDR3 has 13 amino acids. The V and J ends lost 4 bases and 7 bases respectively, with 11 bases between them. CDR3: CASSSQGSQPQHF. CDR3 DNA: TGTGCCAGCAGTTCACAGGGATCACAGCCCCAGCATTTT.

This chain's CDR3 is CASSSTGLGREGYTF. The CDR3 DNA reads as TGTGCCAGCAGTTCCACGGGCTTAGGCCGGGAAGGCTACACCTTC. V is TRBV6-5 and J is TRBJ1-2; D gene ambiguous. This CDR3 contains 15 residues. Per germline, CDR1 MNHEY and CDR2 SVGAGI. With 4 bases removed from V and 8 bases from J, the gap between germline ends came to 20 bases.

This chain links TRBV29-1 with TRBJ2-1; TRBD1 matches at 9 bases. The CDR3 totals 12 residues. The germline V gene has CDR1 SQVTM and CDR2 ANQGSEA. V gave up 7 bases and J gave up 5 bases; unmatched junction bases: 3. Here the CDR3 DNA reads TGCAGCGGTGGGGACAGGGACAATGAGCAGTTCTTC. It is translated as CSGGDRDNEQFF.

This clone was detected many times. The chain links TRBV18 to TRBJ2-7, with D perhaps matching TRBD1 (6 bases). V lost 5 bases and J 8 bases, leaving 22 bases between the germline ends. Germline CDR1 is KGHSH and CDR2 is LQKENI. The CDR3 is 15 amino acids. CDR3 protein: CASSTGPGAESKQYF. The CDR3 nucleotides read TGTGCCAGCTCAACAGGACCAGGGGCCGAATCGAAGCAGTACTTC. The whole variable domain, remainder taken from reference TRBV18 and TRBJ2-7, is NAGVMQNPRHLVRRRGQEARLRCSPMKGHSHVYWYRQLPEEGLKFMVYLQKENIIDESGMPKERFSAEFPKEGPSILRIQQVVRGDSAAYFCASSTGPGAESKQYFGPGTRLTVT.